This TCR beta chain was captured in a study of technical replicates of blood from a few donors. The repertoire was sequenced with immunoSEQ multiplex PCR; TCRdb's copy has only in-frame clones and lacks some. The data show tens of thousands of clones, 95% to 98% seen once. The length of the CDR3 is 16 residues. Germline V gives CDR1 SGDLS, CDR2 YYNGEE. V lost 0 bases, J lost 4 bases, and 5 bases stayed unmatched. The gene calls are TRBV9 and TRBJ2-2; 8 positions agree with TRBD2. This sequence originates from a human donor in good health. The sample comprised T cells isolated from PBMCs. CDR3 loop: CASSVDAGGSTGELFF. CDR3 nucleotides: TGTGCCAGCAGCGTAGATGCGGGAGGAAGCACCGGGGAGCTGTTTTTT.